Listed here are 26 T cell receptor beta chains from one sample, sequenced in a study of T cell responses to AZD1222 COVID-19 vaccine. Using immunoSEQ multiplex PCR, the repertoire was profiled, and TCRdb retains in-frame clones only, with some absent. The sample holds 85,000 to 120,000 clones; around 82% are singletons and the top ten take about 15%. The source material was peripheral blood, sampled on day 0 of AZD1222 vaccination. These TCRs come from an adult in good health.

The rearrangement uses TRBV6-4 and TRBJ1-5; D is possibly TRBD1 (5 bases). V was shortened by 6 bases and J by 5 bases, with 11 bases between the two germline ends. CDR1 MRHNA and CDR2 SNTAGT come from the germline V gene. There are 13 residues in the CDR3. CDR3 sequence: CASRLGGDQPQHF. DNA for the CDR3: TGTGCCAGCAGACTCGGGGGAGATCAGCCCCAGCATTTT.

The chain combines TRBV3-1 (or the pseudogene TRBV3-2) with TRBJ2-1, with 7 positions matching TRBD2. Germline V gene data show CDR1 as LGHDT and CDR2 as YNNKEL (reference sequence). V lost 4 bases, J lost 4 bases, and 10 bases stayed unmatched. The CDR3 has 16 residues. CDR3 sequence (DNA): TGTGCCAGCAGCCCTTGGTCTAGCGGCATATACAATGAGCAGTTCTTC. This translates into CASSPWSSGIYNEQFF.

J is TRBJ2-1 and V is TRBV7-8, with no clear D. Germline loops: CDR1 SGHVS, CDR2 FQNEAQ. The CDR3 is 13 residues long. Trimming took 1 base from V and 9 from J, leaving 10 bases between them. DNA for the CDR3: TGTGCCAGCAGCTTAGTTGGTGGTCTTGAGCAGTTCTTC. It translates to CASSLVGGLEQFF.

The CDR3 sequence is CASSMEHNQETQYF. The CDR3 DNA reads as TGTGCCAGTAGTATGGAGCACAACCAAGAGACCCAGTACTTC. V and J are TRBV19 and TRBJ2-5; D ambiguous. V dropped 3 bases and J dropped 0 bases, with 8 bases sitting between them. The CDR3 consists of 14 residues. Per the germline V gene, CDR1 is LNHDA and CDR2 is SQIVND (reference sequence).

The chain links TRBV19 to TRBJ1-2; D is undetermined. The V end lost 7 bases, the J end lost 4 bases, and 28 bases lay between the germline ends. This CDR3 is built from 18 residues. Germline V gene sequence: CDR1 LNHDA, CDR2 SQIVND (reference sequence). CDR3 sequence: CASTLAGRGHIRGYGYTF. The CDR3 nucleotides are TGTGCCAGTACCCTAGCGGGTCGCGGGCACATTCGGGGCTATGGCTACACCTTC.

The rearrangement uses TRBV15 and TRBJ2-1; maybe TRBD1 (5 bases). Germline V lookup: CDR1 LNHNV, CDR2 YYDKDF (reference sequence). Trimming stripped 0 bases from V and 6 bases from J, with 9 bases between. CDR3 length: 14 amino acids. The CDR3 reads CATSRDRQSNEQFF. The CDR3 DNA sequence: TGTGCCACCAGCAGAGATAGACAGTCCAATGAGCAGTTCTTC.

CDR3 in amino acids: CASSSTLGTSGRAPYNEQFF. The CDR3 coding sequence is TGTGCCAGCAGCTCCACTCTAGGGACTAGCGGGAGGGCCCCCTACAATGAGCAGTTCTTC. The V call is TRBV7-6, the J call TRBJ2-1; 16 positions agree with TRBD2. This CDR3 contains 20 residues. CDR1 and CDR2 from the germline V gene are SGHVS and FNYEAQ. V gave up 4 bases and J gave up 2 bases; unmatched junction bases: 11. Combining the CDR3 with reference TRBV7-6 and TRBJ2-1 gives the whole variable domain GAGVSQSPRYKVTKRGQDVALRCDPISGHVSLYWYRQALGQGPEFLTYFNYEAQQDKSGLPNDRFSAERPEGSISTLTIQRTEQRDSAMYRCASSSTLGTSGRAPYNEQFFGPGTRLTVL.

In DNA form, the CDR3 reads TGTGCCAGTAGTAAAGACAGGGGGTTGGGGAACACTGAAGCTTTCTTT. Its protein product is CASSKDRGLGNTEAFF. This chain uses TRBV19 with TRBJ1-1, with 9 nucleotides matching TRBD1. V lost 4 bases to trimming and J lost 1 base; unmatched junction nucleotides: 7. CDR3 size: 16 residues. Germline V gene sequence: CDR1 LNHDA, CDR2 SQIVND (reference sequence).

This clone appeared a single time. The chain combines TRBV10-3 with TRBJ1-1; possibly TRBD1 for D (6 bases). This CDR3 is built from 12 residues. Trimming shortened V by 3 bases and J by 5 bases, and 7 bases separated the two germline ends. CDR1 and CDR2 (germline): ENHRY, SYGVKD. The CDR3 DNA reads as TGTGCCATCAGTGACAGGGGTACTGAAGCTTTCTTT. This encodes CAISDRGTEAFF.

V is TRBV19 and J is TRBJ2-1; D tentatively fits TRBD1 or TRBD2 (6 bases each). This CDR3 comprises 16 residues. V was pared by 0 bases and J by 10 bases, with 19 bases between. Germline V gene lookup returns CDR1 LNHDA and CDR2 SQIVND (reference sequence). In DNA, the CDR3 is TGTGCCAGTAGTATAGATCTTGGGGGGCCCGGTCGGGAGCAGTTCTTC. Translation gives CASSIDLGGPGREQFF.

Only one count was recorded for this clone. The J gene is TRBJ2-2, the V gene TRBV5-1, with D possibly matching TRBD2 (6 bases). The CDR3 covers 13 residues. Deletions cut 1 base from V and 7 bases from J, with 8 bases between. The V gene's germline CDR1 is SGHRS and CDR2 YFSETQ. CDR3 bases: TGCGCCAGCAGCTTGAGGGGAGGCGGGGAGCTGTTTTTT. Protein product: CASSLRGGGELFF.

The chain recombines TRBV4-3 with TRBJ1-3; D is uncertain. V was cut by 0 bases and J by 0 bases, with 15 bases left in between. The CDR3 has 18 amino acids. Per the germline V gene, CDR1 is LGHNA and CDR2 is YSLEER. The CDR3 DNA reads as TGCGCCAGCAGCCAAGATCAAGGCAGGACGAACTCTGGAAACACCATATATTTT. Translating it yields CASSQDQGRTNSGNTIYF.

The V call is TRBV29-1, the J call TRBJ1-1; TRBD1 agrees at 7 bases. Trimming cost V 4 bases and J 4 bases; bases outside gene matches: 6. The germline V gene has CDR1 SQVTM and CDR2 ANQGSEA. This CDR3 has 13 residues. The CDR3 protein is CSVGEQGSTEAFF. DNA of the CDR3: TGCAGCGTTGGTGAACAGGGGAGCACTGAAGCTTTCTTT.

The chain has TRBV11-2 and TRBJ1-2; 10 nucleotides match TRBD1. With V trimmed by 1 base and J by 6 bases, 5 bases remained unmatched. CDR3 length: 15 amino acids. CDR1 is SGHAT and CDR2 is FQNNGV in the germline V gene. The CDR3 protein is CASSLGDRGRDGYTF. The CDR3 DNA reads as TGTGCCAGCAGCTTAGGAGACAGGGGGCGCGATGGCTACACCTTC.

The chain combines TRBV28 with TRBJ2-1, with 7 bases that match TRBD2. This CDR3 region has 17 residues. Germline CDR1 and CDR2: MDHEN and SYDVKM. Trimming removed 6 bases from V and 5 bases from J; junction bases left unmatched: 16. CDR3 sequence (DNA): TGTGCCAGCAGCCCAACGGGATGGCTAGCGGCTCACAATGAGCAGTTCTTC. This translates into CASSPTGWLAAHNEQFF.

This sequence joins TRBV6-5 and TRBJ1-1; D not certain. Germline CDR1 is MNHEY and CDR2 is SVGAGI. The CDR3 runs to 14 residues. Trimming took 4 bases from V and 1 from J, leaving 10 bases between them. The CDR3 spells CASSSITRNTEAFF. The CDR3 coding sequence is TGTGCCAGCAGTTCAATTACACGGAACACTGAAGCTTTCTTT.

This rearrangement joins TRBV12-3 or TRBV12-4 to TRBJ1-1, with D perhaps TRBD1 (5 bases). V lost 5 bases, J lost 7 bases, and 14 bases lay in between. This CDR3 is 13 amino acids long. CDR3 protein: CASSPGGDLEAFF. CDR3 bases: TGTGCCAGCAGTCCCGGGGGGGACCTTGAAGCTTTCTTT.

The V gene is TRBV3-1 (or the pseudogene TRBV3-2), the J gene TRBJ1-2; no clear D gene. V lost 1 base and J lost 8, with 11 bases in between. The CDR3 covers 13 residues. Germline loops: CDR1 LGHDT, CDR2 YNNKEL (reference sequence). CDR3 protein: CASSQVDSGGYTF. As DNA, the CDR3 is TGTGCCAGCAGCCAAGTTGATAGTGGAGGCTACACCTTC.

This clone occurred a few times. Distinct nucleotide sequences in the sample also encode this CDR3. V gene TRBV19 combines with J gene TRBJ1-2, with D perhaps TRBD1 (6 bases). From germline, CDR1 is LNHDA and CDR2 SQIVND (reference sequence). The CDR3 contains 13 residues. The ends were cut back, 6 bases at V and 4 bases at J, with 12 bases in the middle. Here the CDR3 reads CASSPTGIYGYTF. In DNA form, the CDR3 reads TGTGCCAGTAGCCCGACAGGCATCTATGGCTACACCTTC.

The chain carries TRBV10-2 and TRBJ1-6; D unclear. From germline, CDR1 is WSHSY and CDR2 SAAADI. Trimming left V 6 bases short and J 9 bases short, with 9 bases between. The CDR3 length is 12 residues. CDR3 sequence reads: CASSSPFSPLHF. For the CDR3, the DNA is TGCGCCAGCAGCTCCCCCTTTTCACCCCTCCACTTT.

The chain combines TRBV11-3 with TRBJ1-1; D gene unclear. Deletions cut 1 base from V and 2 bases from J, with 14 bases between. This CDR3 has 16 residues. Germline loops: CDR1 SGHNT, CDR2 YENEEA. CDR3 DNA: TGTGCCAGCAGCTTAGGTGCGGTTTCGCGTAACACTGAAGCTTTCTTT. Its protein is CASSLGAVSRNTEAFF.

This clone was recorded a few times. The V call is TRBV12-5, the J call TRBJ1-5; TRBD1 might be the D (6 bases). Germline values: CDR1 LGHNT, CDR2 FRNRAP. V shed 7 bases and J shed 6 bases, with 13 bases lying between them. This CDR3 region has 13 residues. CDR3 DNA sequence: TGTGCTAGTGTGGAAGGGGGGAGTCAGCCCCAGCATTTT. This gives the protein CASVEGGSQPQHF.

J is TRBJ1-1 and V is TRBV12-3 or TRBV12-4; D is unresolved. Deletions cut 3 bases from V and 3 bases from J, with 8 bases between. This CDR3 spans 13 amino acids. CDR3 nucleotide sequence: TGTGCCAGCAGTTTCAGGCCATACACTGAAGCTTTCTTT. Its translation: CASSFRPYTEAFF.

The chain recombines TRBV4-1 with TRBJ2-5; TRBD2 matches at 8 bases. CDR3 length: 17 amino acids. Looked up from germline, CDR1 is MGHRA and CDR2 is YSYEKL. Trimming at V came to 1 base and at J to 5 bases, leaving 12 bases not matched to a gene. The CDR3 region is CASSQAPSGRGEETQYF. As DNA, the CDR3 is TGCGCCAGCAGCCAAGCCCCCAGCGGGAGAGGTGAGGAGACCCAGTACTTC.

The chain employs TRBV11-3 and TRBJ2-7, with 9 bases lining up with TRBD2. The CDR3 spans 15 residues. Trimming cost V 4 bases and J 6 bases; bases outside gene matches: 10. The germline CDR1 and CDR2 sequences are SGHNT and YENEEA. In DNA, the CDR3 is TGTGCCAGCAGCTGCCGACTAGCGGAAGGGGGCGAGCAGTACGTC. Protein product: CASSCRLAEGGEQYV.

The genes are TRBV19 and TRBJ1-1; D not resolved. Germline assignment: CDR1 LNHDA and CDR2 SQIVND (reference sequence). The CDR3 covers 12 residues. Deletions cut 9 bases from V and 4 bases from J, with 12 bases between. This chain's CDR3 is CASLGPSTEAFF. The CDR3 nucleotides are TGTGCCAGCTTAGGACCGAGCACTGAAGCTTTCTTT.